This TCR beta chain was captured by sequencing in a study of spatial heterogeneity in lung cancer. As for the study in general: Detection of beta-chain sequences consistently exceeded that of alpha-chain sequences. Study outcomes and limitations: More often at tumor resection than at routine follow-up, ubiquitous expanded tumor TCRs were detected in the blood.

Time point specified: sample taken at primary tumor resection. The input material, whole RNA from tumor, nontumor lung or frozen PBMC, was sequenced unsorted. Samples were obtained from about 72 donors, all untreated early-stage non-small cell lung cancer patients. The germline gives CDR1 DFQATT, CDR2 SNEGSKA (reference sequence). The CDR3 is 11 amino acids. The V gene end was trimmed by 6 bases and the J gene end by 11 bases; junction bases not matched to a gene: 6. To note about this clonotype: Its specificity is unknown. It may be a read error: a sequence one base away is much more abundant.

TCR cDNA molecules each had a unique molecular identifier. From the 5' RACE reads, TCRdb called clonotypes with MiXCR, one entry per CDR3 protein. Of about 80,000 distinct CDR3 sequences listed, approximately 20% are singletons. Sequencing used PBMCs, obtained at surgery. V and J are TRBV20-1 and TRBJ1-4; 7 bases are shared with TRBD1. The origin of this receptor is a male donor with early-stage non-small cell lung cancer. The CDR3 here is CSANTGVKLFF. The CDR3, as DNA: TGCAGTGCAAATACAGGGGTCAAACTGTTTTTT.